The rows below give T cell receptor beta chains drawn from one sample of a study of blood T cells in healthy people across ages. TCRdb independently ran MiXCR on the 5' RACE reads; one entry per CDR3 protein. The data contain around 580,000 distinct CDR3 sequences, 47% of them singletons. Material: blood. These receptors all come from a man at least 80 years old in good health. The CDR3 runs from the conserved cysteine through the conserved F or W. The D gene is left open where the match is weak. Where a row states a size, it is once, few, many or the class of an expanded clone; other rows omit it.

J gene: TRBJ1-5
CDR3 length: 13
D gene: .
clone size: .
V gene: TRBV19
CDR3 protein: CASSIPGDQPQHF
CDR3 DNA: TGTGCCAGTAGTATCCCAGGTGATCAGCCCCAGCATTTT

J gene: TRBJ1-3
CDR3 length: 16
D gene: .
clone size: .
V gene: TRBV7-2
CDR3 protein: CASSLAAGRSGNTIYF
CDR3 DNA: TGTGCCAGCAGCTTAGCAGCGGGACGGTCTGGAAACACCATATATTTT

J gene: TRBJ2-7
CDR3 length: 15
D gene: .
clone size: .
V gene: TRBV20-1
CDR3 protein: CSAGAQTEATYEQYF
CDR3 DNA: TGCAGTGCTGGAGCCCAAACGGAGGCCACCTACGAGCAGTACTTC

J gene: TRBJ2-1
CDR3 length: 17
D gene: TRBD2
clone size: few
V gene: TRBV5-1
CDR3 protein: CASRLTSGGAFYNEQFF
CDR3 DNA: TGCGCCAGCAGACTGACTAGCGGGGGGGCCTTCTACAATGAGCAGTTCTTC

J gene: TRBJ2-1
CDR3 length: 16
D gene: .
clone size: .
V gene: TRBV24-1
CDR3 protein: CATSVRSGLSYNEQFF
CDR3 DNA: TGTGCCACCAGTGTTCGCTCGGGACTTTCCTACAATGAGCAGTTCTTC

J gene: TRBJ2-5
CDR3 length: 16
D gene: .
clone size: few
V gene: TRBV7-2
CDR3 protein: CASSLVSAGNQETQYF
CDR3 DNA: TGTGCCAGCAGCTTAGTGTCGGCGGGGAACCAAGAGACCCAGTACTTC

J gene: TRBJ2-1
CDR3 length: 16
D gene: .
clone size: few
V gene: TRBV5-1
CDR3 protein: CASSLDGQSSYNEQFF
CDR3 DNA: TGCGCCAGCAGCTTGGACGGGCAGAGCTCCTACAATGAGCAGTTCTTC

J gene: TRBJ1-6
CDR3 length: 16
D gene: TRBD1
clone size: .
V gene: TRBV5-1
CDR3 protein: CASSRQGPTGNSPLHF
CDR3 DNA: TGCGCCAGCAGCCGACAGGGGCCAACGGGGAATTCACCCCTCCACTTT

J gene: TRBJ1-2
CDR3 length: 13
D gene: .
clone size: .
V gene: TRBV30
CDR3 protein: CAWSAQTGGGYTF
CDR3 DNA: TGTGCCTGGAGCGCTCAGACAGGCGGTGGCTACACCTTC

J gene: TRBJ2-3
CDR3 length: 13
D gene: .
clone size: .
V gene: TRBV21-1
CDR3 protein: CASRGSGPDTQYF
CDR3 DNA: TGTGCCAGCAGGGGGTCGGGTCCAGATACGCAGTATTTT

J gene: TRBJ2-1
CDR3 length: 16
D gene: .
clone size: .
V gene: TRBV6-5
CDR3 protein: CASTAWGKETGGEQFF
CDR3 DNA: TGTGCCAGCACCGCTTGGGGAAAGGAGACGGGGGGCGAGCAGTTCTTC

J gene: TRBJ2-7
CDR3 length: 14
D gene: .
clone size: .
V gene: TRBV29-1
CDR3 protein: CSVTAGGADYEQYF
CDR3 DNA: TGCAGCGTTACGGCGGGCGGTGCGGACTACGAGCAGTACTTC

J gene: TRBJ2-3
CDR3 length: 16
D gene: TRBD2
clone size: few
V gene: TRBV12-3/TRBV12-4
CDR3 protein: CASRATGTSQTDTQYF
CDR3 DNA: TGTGCCAGCAGGGCAACCGGGACTAGCCAGACAGATACGCAGTATTTT

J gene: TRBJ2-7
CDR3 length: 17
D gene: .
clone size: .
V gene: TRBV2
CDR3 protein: CASSEGVGTINEYEQYF
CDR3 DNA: TGTGCCAGCAGTGAGGGGGTTGGGACAATCAACGAGTACGAGCAGTACTTC

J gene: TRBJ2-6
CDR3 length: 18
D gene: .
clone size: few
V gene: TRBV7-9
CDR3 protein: CASSLNTGDFSGANVLTF
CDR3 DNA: TGTGCCAGCAGCTTAAATACAGGGGACTTCTCTGGGGCCAACGTCCTGACTTTC

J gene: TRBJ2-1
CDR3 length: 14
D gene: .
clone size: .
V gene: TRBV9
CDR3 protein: CASSVGTVQETQFF
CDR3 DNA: TGTGCCAGCAGCGTAGGTACAGTTCAAGAGACCCAGTTCTTC

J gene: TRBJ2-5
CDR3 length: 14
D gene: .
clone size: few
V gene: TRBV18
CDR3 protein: CASSPATGQETQYF
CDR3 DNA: TGTGCCAGCTCACCAGCGACTGGACAAGAGACCCAGTACTTC

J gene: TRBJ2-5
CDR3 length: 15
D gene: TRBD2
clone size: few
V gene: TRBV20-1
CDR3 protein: CSARDVASGKETQYF
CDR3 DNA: TGCAGTGCTAGAGATGTGGCTAGCGGCAAAGAGACCCAGTACTTC

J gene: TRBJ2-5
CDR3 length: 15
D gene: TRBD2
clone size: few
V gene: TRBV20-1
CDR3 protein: CSAPLAGAGGETQYF
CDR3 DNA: TGCAGTGCTCCACTAGCGGGCGCTGGGGGGGAGACCCAGTACTTC

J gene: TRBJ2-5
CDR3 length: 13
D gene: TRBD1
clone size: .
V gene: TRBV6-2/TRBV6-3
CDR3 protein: CASTGQPQETQYF
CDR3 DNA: TGTGCCAGCACGGGACAGCCTCAAGAGACCCAGTACTTC

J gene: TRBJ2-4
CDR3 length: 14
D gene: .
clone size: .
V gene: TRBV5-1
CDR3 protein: CASSFSTRVNIQYF
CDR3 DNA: TGCGCCAGCAGCTTTTCCACTAGAGTGAACATTCAGTACTTC

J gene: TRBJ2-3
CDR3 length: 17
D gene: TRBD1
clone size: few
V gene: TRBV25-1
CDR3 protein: CASSEYPGQGFSDTQYF
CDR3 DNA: TGTGCCAGCAGTGAATACCCGGGACAGGGGTTCTCAGATACGCAGTATTTT

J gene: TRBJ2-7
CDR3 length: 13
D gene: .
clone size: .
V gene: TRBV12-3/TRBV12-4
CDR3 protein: CASSTKLSYEQYF
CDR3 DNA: TGTGCCAGCAGTACGAAATTGAGTTACGAGCAGTACTTC

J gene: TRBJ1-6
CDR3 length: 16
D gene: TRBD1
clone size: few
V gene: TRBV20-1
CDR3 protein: CSARDSGQGAYSPLHF
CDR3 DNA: TGCAGTGCTAGAGATAGCGGACAGGGGGCGTATTCACCCCTCCACTTT

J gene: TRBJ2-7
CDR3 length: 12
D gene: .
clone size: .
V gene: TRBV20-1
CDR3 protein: CSGASVYYEQYF
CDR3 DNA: TGCAGTGGGGCTAGCGTCTACTACGAGCAGTACTTC

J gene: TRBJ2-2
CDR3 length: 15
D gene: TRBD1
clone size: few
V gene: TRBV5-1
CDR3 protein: CASSSTTGPTGELFF
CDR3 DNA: TGCGCCAGCAGCTCGACGACAGGGCCCACCGGGGAGCTGTTTTTT

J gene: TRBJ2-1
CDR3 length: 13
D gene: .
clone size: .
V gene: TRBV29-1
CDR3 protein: CSVEETRDHEQFF
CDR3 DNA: TGCAGCGTTGAAGAGACTAGGGACCATGAGCAGTTCTTC

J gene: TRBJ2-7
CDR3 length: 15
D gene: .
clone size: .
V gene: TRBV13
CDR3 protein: CASSLLGRGNYEQYF
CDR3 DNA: TGTGCCAGCAGCCTACTAGGACGAGGAAACTACGAGCAGTACTTC

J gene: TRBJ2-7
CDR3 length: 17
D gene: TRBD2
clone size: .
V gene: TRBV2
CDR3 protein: CASSEARTSGRSYEQYF
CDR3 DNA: TGTGCCAGCAGTGAAGCCCGGACTAGCGGGAGGTCCTACGAGCAGTACTTC

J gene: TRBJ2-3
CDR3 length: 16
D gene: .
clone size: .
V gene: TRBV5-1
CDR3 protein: CASSSLGAASTDTQYF
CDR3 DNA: TGCGCCAGCAGCTCCCTCGGAGCGGCTAGCACAGATACGCAGTATTTT

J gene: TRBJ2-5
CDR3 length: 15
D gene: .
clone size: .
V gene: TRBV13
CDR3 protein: CASSLGDPAAETQYF
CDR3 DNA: TGTGCCAGCAGCTTAGGGGATCCGGCCGCGGAGACCCAGTACTTC

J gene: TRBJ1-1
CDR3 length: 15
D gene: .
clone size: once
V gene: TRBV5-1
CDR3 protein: CASSMSGEGNTEAFF
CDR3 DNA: TGCGCCAGCAGCATGTCAGGGGAGGGGAACACTGAAGCTTTCTTT

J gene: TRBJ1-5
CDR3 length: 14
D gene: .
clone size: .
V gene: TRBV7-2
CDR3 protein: CASSPAGVVQPQHF
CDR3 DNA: TGTGCCAGCAGTCCAGCCGGGGTGGTTCAGCCCCAGCATTTT

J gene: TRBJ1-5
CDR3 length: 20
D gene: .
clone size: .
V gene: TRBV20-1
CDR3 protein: CSARGPLRGKVGYSNQPQHF
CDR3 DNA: TGCAGTGCTAGGGGCCCTTTGAGAGGGAAGGTCGGGTATAGCAATCAGCCCCAGCATTTT